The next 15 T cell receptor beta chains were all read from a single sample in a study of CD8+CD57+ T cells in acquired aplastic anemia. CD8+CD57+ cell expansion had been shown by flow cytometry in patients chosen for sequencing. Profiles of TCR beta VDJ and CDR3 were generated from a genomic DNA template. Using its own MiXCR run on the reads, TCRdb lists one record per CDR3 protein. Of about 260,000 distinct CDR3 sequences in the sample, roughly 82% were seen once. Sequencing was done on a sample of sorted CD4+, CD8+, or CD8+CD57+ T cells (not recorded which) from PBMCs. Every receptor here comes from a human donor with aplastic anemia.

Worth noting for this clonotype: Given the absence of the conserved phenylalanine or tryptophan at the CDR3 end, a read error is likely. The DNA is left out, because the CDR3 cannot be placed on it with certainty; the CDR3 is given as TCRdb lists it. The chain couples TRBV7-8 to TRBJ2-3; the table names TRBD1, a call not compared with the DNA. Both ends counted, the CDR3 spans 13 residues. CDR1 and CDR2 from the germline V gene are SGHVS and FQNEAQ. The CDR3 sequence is CASGDGKGGTDTH.

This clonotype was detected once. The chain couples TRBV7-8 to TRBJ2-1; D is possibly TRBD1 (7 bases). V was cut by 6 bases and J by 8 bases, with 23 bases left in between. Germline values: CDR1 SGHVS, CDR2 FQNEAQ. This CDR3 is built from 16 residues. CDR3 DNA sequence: TGTGCCAGCAGTGGGGAAGGGGGCGCGGGGACTGATGAGCAGTTCTTC. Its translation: CASSGEGGAGTDEQFF.

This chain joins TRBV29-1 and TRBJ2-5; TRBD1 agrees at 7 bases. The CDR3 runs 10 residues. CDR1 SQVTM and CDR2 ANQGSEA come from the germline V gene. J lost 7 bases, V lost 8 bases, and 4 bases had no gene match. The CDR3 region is CSLRQGTQYF. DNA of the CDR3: TGCAGCCTTAGACAGGGGACCCAGTACTTC.

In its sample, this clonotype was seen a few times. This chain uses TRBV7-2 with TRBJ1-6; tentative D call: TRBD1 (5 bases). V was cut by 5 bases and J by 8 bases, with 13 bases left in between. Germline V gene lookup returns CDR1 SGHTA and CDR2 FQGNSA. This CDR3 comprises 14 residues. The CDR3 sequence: CASSQEQGDSPLHF. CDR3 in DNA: TGTGCCAGCAGCCAAGAGCAGGGCGATTCACCCCTCCACTTT.

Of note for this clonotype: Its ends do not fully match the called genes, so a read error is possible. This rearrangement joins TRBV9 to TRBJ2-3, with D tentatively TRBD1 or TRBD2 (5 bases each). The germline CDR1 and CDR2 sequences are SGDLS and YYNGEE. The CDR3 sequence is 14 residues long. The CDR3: CASSGAGGAAATHF. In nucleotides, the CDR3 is TGTGCCAGCAGCGGGGCTGGGGGTGCCGCCGCTACGCATTTT.

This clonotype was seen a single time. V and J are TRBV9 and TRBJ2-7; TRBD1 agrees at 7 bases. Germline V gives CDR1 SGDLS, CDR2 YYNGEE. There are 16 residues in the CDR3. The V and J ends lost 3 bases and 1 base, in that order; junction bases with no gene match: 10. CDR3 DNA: TGTGCCAGCAGCGCAACCGGGACAGCCCTTTCCTACGAGCAGTACGTC. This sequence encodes CASSATGTALSYEQYV.

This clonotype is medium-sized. As DNA, the CDR3 is TGTGCCAGTACAGGTGGGGCGTATGGCTACACCTTC. Encoded protein: CASTGGAYGYTF. The chain is built from TRBV19 and TRBJ1-2, with a possible D match to TRBD1 (5 bases). There are 12 residues in the CDR3. The V gene lost 7 bases and the J gene lost 5 bases, with 11 bases spanning the gap. Per the germline V gene, CDR1 is LNHDA and CDR2 is SQIVND (reference sequence).

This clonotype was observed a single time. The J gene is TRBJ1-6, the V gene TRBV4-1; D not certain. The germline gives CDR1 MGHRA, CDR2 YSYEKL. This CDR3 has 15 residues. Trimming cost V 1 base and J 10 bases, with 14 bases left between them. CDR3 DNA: TGCGCCAGCAGCCAAGGGTTAGGGAGCGGGTCACCCCTCCACTTT. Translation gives CASSQGLGSGSPLHF.

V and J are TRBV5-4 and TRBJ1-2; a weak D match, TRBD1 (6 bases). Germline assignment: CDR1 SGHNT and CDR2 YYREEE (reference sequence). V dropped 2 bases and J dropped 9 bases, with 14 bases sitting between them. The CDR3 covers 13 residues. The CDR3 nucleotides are TGTGCCAGCAGCTTTACTAAGGGGGATCGCTACACCTTC. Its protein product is CASSFTKGDRYTF.

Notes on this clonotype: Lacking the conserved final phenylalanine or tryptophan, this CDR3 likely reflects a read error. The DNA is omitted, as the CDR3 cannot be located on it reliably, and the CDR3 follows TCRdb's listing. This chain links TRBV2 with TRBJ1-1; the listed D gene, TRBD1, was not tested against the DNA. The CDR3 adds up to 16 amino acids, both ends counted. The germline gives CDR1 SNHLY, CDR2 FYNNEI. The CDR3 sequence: CASARTPVGLNQDFFY.

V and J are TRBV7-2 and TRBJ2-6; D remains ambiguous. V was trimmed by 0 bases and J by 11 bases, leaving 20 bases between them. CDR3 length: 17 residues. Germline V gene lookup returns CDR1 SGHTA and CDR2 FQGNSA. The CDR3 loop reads CASSLARGPATQYVLTF. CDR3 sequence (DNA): TGTGCCAGCAGCTTAGCGAGAGGCCCCGCTACGCAGTACGTCCTGACTTTC. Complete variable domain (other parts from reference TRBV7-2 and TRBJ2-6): GAGVSQSPSNKVTEKGKDVELRCDPISGHTALYWYRQSLGQGLEFLIYFQGNSAPDKSGLPSDRFSAERTGGSVSTLTIQRTQQEDSAVYLCASSLARGPATQYVLTFGAGSRLTVL.

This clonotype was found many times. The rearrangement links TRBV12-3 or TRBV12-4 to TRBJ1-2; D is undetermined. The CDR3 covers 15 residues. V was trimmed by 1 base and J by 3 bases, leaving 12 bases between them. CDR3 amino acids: CASSLGYVPHYGYTF. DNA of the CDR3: TGTGCCAGCAGTTTAGGGTACGTGCCCCACTATGGCTACACCTTC.

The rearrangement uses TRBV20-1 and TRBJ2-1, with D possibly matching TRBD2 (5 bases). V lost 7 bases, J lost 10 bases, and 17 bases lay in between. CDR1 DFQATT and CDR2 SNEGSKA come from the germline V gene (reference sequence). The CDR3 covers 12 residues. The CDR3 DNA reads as TGCAGTGTGAGGGCCATCCACTACGAGCAGTTCTTC. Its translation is CSVRAIHYEQFF.

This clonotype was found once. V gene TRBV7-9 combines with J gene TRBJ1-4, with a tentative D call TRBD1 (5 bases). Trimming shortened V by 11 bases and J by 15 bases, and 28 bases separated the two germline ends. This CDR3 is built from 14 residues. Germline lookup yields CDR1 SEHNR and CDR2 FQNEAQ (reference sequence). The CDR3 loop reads CAGHGASANQYLFF. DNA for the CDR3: TGTGCCGGCCACGGGGCCTCAGCGAATCAATACTTGTTTTTT.

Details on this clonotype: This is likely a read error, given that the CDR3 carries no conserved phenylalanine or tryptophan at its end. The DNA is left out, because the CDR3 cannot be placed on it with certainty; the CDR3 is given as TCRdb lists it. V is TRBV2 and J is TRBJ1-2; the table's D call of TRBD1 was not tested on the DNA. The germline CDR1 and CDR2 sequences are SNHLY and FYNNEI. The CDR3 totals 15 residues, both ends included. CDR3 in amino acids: CASSDGGTYEQFFTP.